These T cell receptor beta chains were read from a single sample in a study of shared clonotypes between healthy human individuals. Assay used: immunoSEQ multiplex PCR; TCRdb lists only in-frame clones, some missing. This sample has millions of clones; less than 95% occur once, and the top ten carry 0.9% to 1.4%. The sequenced sample consisted of naive CD8+ T cells sorted from blood. Source of these receptors: a man younger than 35 in good health. Each CDR3 is given without its conserved first and last residue. Fields, in order: clone size, J gene, D gene, V gene, CDR3 protein. D genes are given only for firm matches. Part of the rows lack a size; the others show once, few, many or a class for expanded clones.

.,TRBJ1-4,.,TRBV7-7,ASSEGFTGEKLF
.,TRBJ1-4,.,TRBV7-8,ASSVVMGEKLF
.,TRBJ2-1,.,TRBV5-6,ASSLLLRGAYNEQF
.,TRBJ1-2,TRBD1,TRBV6-5,ASSRTGWNGYT
.,TRBJ2-1,.,TRBV5-6,ASSLERDDEQF
.,TRBJ1-6,.,TRBV2,ASSEWAASSYNSPLH
.,TRBJ1-2,.,TRBV10-2,ASSGEGISNYGYT
.,TRBJ2-5,TRBD1,TRBV7-9,ASEGAEETQY
.,TRBJ1-2,TRBD1,TRBV25-1,ASSESSRFTDRRQVYT
.,TRBJ2-2,.,TRBV7-9,ASSFRNTGELF
once,TRBJ2-7,TRBD1,TRBV7-6,ASSSTPGQGFYEQY
few,TRBJ1-6,TRBD1,TRBV11-2,ASSLEYPGGVYNSPLH
.,TRBJ2-7,.,TRBV10-1,ASSGPTGGPYEQY
few,TRBJ2-7,.,TRBV7-9,ASSLGQYEQY
.,TRBJ2-5,TRBD2,TRBV27,ASSLFKGLAAQETQY
.,TRBJ1-1,TRBD1,TRBV12-5,ASGLDPTGTGGPNTEAF
.,TRBJ1-1,.,TRBV19,ASSIDREGMAEAF
few,TRBJ2-5,.,TRBV7-2,ASSIQETQY
.,TRBJ2-1,TRBD2,TRBV29-1,SPLGGIHNEQF
once,TRBJ2-7,TRBD1,TRBV27,ASSLPGQGMYEQY
.,TRBJ2-3,TRBD2,TRBV19,ATSLAFRGDTQY
.,TRBJ2-6,TRBD1,TRBV10-3,AISNVPGQGFGANVLT
.,TRBJ2-3,.,TRBV27,ASSLGWLPPSPDTQY
.,TRBJ2-7,.,TRBV15,ATSETLGGGSYEQY
once,TRBJ2-2,.,TRBV5-4,ANQGDTGELF
.,TRBJ2-2,TRBD2,TRBV6-5,ASSGGYTGELF
.,TRBJ1-4,.,TRBV7-9,ASSSPGRRNEKLF
.,TRBJ2-7,.,TRBV4-2,ASSRTPGDEQY
.,TRBJ1-6,.,TRBV9,ASSVGTDSPLH
.,TRBJ2-7,TRBD2,TRBV7-8,ASSLGGGGGRYEQY
.,TRBJ2-7,.,TRBV19,ASSMDLTYEQY
.,TRBJ2-3,TRBD2,TRBV7-6,ASSLGGLVADTQY
.,TRBJ2-1,.,TRBV5-1,ASSSWSGNEQF
.,TRBJ2-5,.,TRBV11-3,ASSPQNQETQY
once,TRBJ1-1,.,TRBV27,ASSLSTTVPTEAF
.,TRBJ2-1,TRBD2,TRBV5-6,ASSDSSGFYNEQF
once,TRBJ2-7,TRBD2,TRBV28,ASSFFPGGSYEQY
.,TRBJ2-5,.,TRBV11-3,ASSNTASRETQY
once,TRBJ2-7,.,TRBV30,AWRVAGEQY
once,TRBJ2-7,TRBD1,TRBV6-6,ASRAGQGAYYEQY
once,TRBJ2-7,.,TRBV9,ASSPPYSYEQY
.,TRBJ1-2,TRBD1,TRBV9,ASSGTGYNYGYT
once,TRBJ2-7,.,TRBV28,ASSFRGSSYEQY
.,TRBJ2-7,.,TRBV7-9,ASSFDLDEQY
.,TRBJ2-2,.,TRBV10-2,ASSFPGWGTGELF
.,TRBJ2-5,.,TRBV9,ASSPQTVRETQY
.,TRBJ2-7,TRBD1,TRBV29-1,SVEGMDRGPEQY
.,TRBJ2-7,TRBD1,TRBV10-3,AISVGDRGPYEQY